The present T cell receptor beta chain was sequenced within a study of technical replicates of blood from a few donors. The protocol was immunoSEQ multiplex PCR, while the TCRdb copy is restricted to in-frame clones and leaves out a portion. The table has roughly 85,000 clones, around 94% seen once. The ends were cut back, 6 bases at V and 8 bases at J, with 18 bases in the middle. The germline CDR1 and CDR2 sequences are SQVTM and ANQGSEA. This CDR3 has 13 amino acids. The chain has TRBV29-1 and TRBJ2-3; D may be TRBD2 (5 bases). This TCR derives from a human donor in good health. The sequencing input was T cells isolated from PBMCs. The CDR3 reads CSVREGFMGTQYF. The CDR3 DNA reads as TGCAGCGTCCGTGAGGGCTTTATGGGTACGCAGTATTTT.